Below are 9 T cell receptor beta chains sequenced from a single sample in a study of cytomegalovirus exposure and HLA in healthy donors. PCR primers comprised 60 Vbeta and 13 Jbeta primers. Clones were sequenced by immunoSEQ multiplex PCR, and TCRdb holds only the in-frame ones, with some missing. This sample has roughly 180,000 clones, with around four fifths found just once. Sequencing used PBMCs. These receptors came from a young man in good health and CMV-seronegative.

On this clone itself: One junction end does not reproduce the germline sequence, and a read error may be involved. The chain employs TRBV18 and TRBJ2-7; 7 bases line up with TRBD2. In germline, CDR1 is KGHSH, CDR2 LQKENI. This CDR3 is built from 12 residues. The CDR3 sequence is CASSPAMTSRIF. Written as DNA, the CDR3 is TGTGCCAGCTCACCGGCCATGACTAGCAGGATTTTC. The complete variable domain, with remaining parts taken from reference TRBV18 and TRBJ2-7, reads NAGVMQNPRHLVRRRGQEARLRCSPMKGHSHVYWYRQLPEEGLKFMVYLQKENIIDESGMPKERFSAEFPKEGPSILRIQQVVRGDSAAYFCASSPAMTSRIFGPGTRLTVT.

Concerning this clone itself: The junction does not match germline at one end; this may be a read error. V gene TRBV7-9 combines with J gene TRBJ1-5; D possibly corresponds to TRBD1 (6 bases). CDR3 length: 12 residues. Germline CDR1 reads SEHNR; CDR2 reads FQNEAQ (reference sequence). DNA of the CDR3: TGTTCCAGCAGCCAGGGGTTTCAGCCCCAGCATTTT. Amino acid sequence: CSSSQGFQPQHF.

The chain is built from TRBV4-1 and TRBJ2-3; tentative D call: TRBD1 (6 bases). Germline values: CDR1 MGHRA, CDR2 YSYEKL. The CDR3 has 15 amino acids. Trimming stripped 1 base from V and 6 bases from J, with 14 bases between. CDR3 sequence (DNA): TGCGCCAGCAGCCAAGTGTGGTCAGGGGAGGATACGCAGTATTTT. Protein product: CASSQVWSGEDTQYF.

The chain carries TRBV6-4 and TRBJ2-1; D is perhaps TRBD1 (6 bases). Germline CDR1 and CDR2: MRHNA and SNTAGT. This CDR3 has 15 residues. V dropped 4 bases and J dropped 0 bases, with 10 bases sitting between them. This CDR3 is CASSATGRSYNEQFF. CDR3 nucleotide sequence: TGTGCCAGCAGTGCCACAGGGCGCTCCTACAATGAGCAGTTCTTC.

In its sample, this clone was seen once. The gene calls are TRBV11-2 and TRBJ2-5; D possibly corresponds to TRBD1 (5 bases). The germline CDR1 and CDR2 sequences are SGHAT and FQNNGV. V lost 7 bases to trimming and J lost 7 bases, with 16 bases between them. This CDR3 is 13 amino acids long. The DNA of the CDR3 is TGTGCCAGCAAAAGGGGCTTGGTCCCGACCCAGTACTTC. This sequence encodes CASKRGLVPTQYF.

To note about this clone: An end of the junction does not agree with germline; a read error may underlie this. At the DNA level, this CDR3 is encoded by other sequences in the same sample as well. This sequence joins TRBV4-2 and TRBJ1-1; 8 nucleotides align to TRBD1. This CDR3 has 13 residues. CDR1 is LGHNA, CDR2 YNFKEQ, per germline. The DNA of the CDR3 is TGTGCCAGCAGTCGGACAGGGTCGACTGAAGCCTTCTTT. It codes for CASSRTGSTEAFF.

The chain employs TRBV7-2 and TRBJ1-1, with 7 nucleotides matching TRBD1. CDR3 size: 16 residues. The germline gives CDR1 SGHTA, CDR2 FQGNSA. V gave up 5 bases and J gave up 0 bases; unmatched junction bases: 9. The CDR3 DNA reads TGTGCCAGCAGCCCCGAACAGGGGCCGATGAACACTGAAGCTTTCTTT. Translating gives CASSPEQGPMNTEAFF.

The chain recombines TRBV4-3 with TRBJ2-1, with no clear D. Trimming cost V 0 bases and J 6 bases, with 9 bases left between them. Germline assignment: CDR1 LGHNA and CDR2 YSLEER. The CDR3 is 14 amino acids. For the CDR3, the DNA is TGCGCCAGCAGCCAAGATTATACGGGCAATGAGCAGTTCTTC. It is translated as CASSQDYTGNEQFF.

This clone was recorded only once. The V gene is TRBV5-1, the J gene TRBJ1-2, with 7 positions matching TRBD1. V shed 3 bases and J 6 bases; nucleotides not matched to a gene: 5. CDR3 length: 13 residues. Germline lookup yields CDR1 SGHRS and CDR2 YFSETQ. The CDR3 DNA reads TGCGCCAGCAGCTCAGGACAGGCAAATGGCTACACCTTC. Protein: CASSSGQANGYTF. Full variable domain (rest looked up from reference TRBV5-1 and TRBJ1-2): KAGVTQTPRYLIKTRGQQVTLSCSPISGHRSVSWYQQTPGQGLQFLFEYFSETQRNKGNFPGRFSGRQFSNSRSEMNVSTLELGDSALYLCASSSGQANGYTFGSGTRLTVV.